These T cell receptor beta chains were read from a single sample in a study of vaccination and CD4 T cells after COVID-19. Their antigen targets remain unknown. TCRdb redid the calling of the PCR reads with MiXCR, one entry per CDR3 protein. Here the sample spans fewer than 9,000 distinct CDR3 sequences, about 34% being singletons. What was sequenced was CD4+ T cells from blood, cultured in vitro. The receptors stem from a human donor in good health. CDR3s include the opening cysteine and the closing phenylalanine or tryptophan. The order of the fields is V gene, D gene, J gene, clone size, CDR3 DNA, CDR3 protein. D genes are given only for firm matches. Rows give clone size only sometimes, using once, few, many, or a class for an expanded clone.

>TRBV6-5|.|TRBJ2-6|few
TGTGCCAGCAGTTTCATGGCATTCGGAACGGCTGGGGCCAACGTCCTGACTTTC
CASSFMAFGTAGANVLTF
>TRBV2|.|TRBJ1-6|few
TGTGCCAGCAGTGAACCCCCGGGACACTATTCTAATTCACCCCTCCACTTT
CASSEPPGHYSNSPLHF
>TRBV10-1|.|TRBJ2-3|.
TGCGCCAGCAGCTATAGCACAGATACGCAGTATTTT
CASSYSTDTQYF
>TRBV6-5|.|TRBJ2-7|.
TGTGCCAGCAGTTTGACAGGGCGGAGGGACGAGCAGTACTTC
CASSLTGRRDEQYF
>TRBV6-5|.|TRBJ2-3|few
TGTGCCAGCAGTTCCAGACTCCATACGCAGTATTTT
CASSSRLHTQYF
>TRBV11-2|TRBD1|TRBJ1-6|.
TGTGCCAGCGATCGGGGCGGGACAGGTTTCGGTTCACCCCTCCACTTT
CASDRGGTGFGSPLHF
>TRBV20-1|.|TRBJ1-4|few
TGCAGTGCTAGTTGGGGGGGAAAACTGTTTTTT
CSASWGGKLFF
>TRBV11-1|.|TRBJ1-2|.
TGTGCCAGCAGCTCTGGACACTACTATGGCTACACCTTC
CASSSGHYYGYTF
>TRBV10-3|.|TRBJ1-3|.
TGTGCCATCAGTGAGTCGGGGCAGACCTCTGGAAACACCATATATTTT
CAISESGQTSGNTIYF
>TRBV27|.|TRBJ1-5|.
TGTGCCAGCAGTTTATCAGGGTTACATCAGCCCCAGCATTTT
CASSLSGLHQPQHF